This T cell receptor beta chain was obtained from a study of CD8+ T cells in alopecia areata. Background on the study: The study gave treated patients oral tofacitinib at 5 to 10 mg twice daily.

RNA was isolated and reverse transcribed to cDNA, the sequencing template. Only in-frame clones appear in the TCRdb table, and some are missing; sequencing was by immunoSEQ multiplex PCR. The sample records more than 90,000 clones, around two fifths being singletons. In this sample, this clone turned up a few times. This CDR3 has 11 amino acids. Germline V gives CDR1 SQVTM, CDR2 ANQGSEA. V was clipped by 7 bases and J by 7 bases, with 13 bases between them. The chain combines TRBV29-1 with TRBJ1-1; a weak D match, TRBD1 (5 bases). The sequence derives from a human donor with alopecia areata. The sequenced sample was CD4+ T cells sorted from blood. CDR3 in DNA: TGCAGCGCCTACCGACAGTATGAAGCTTTCTTT. This encodes CSAYRQYEAFF.